These T cell receptor beta chains were read from a single sample in a study of early T cells in non-severe SARS-CoV-2 infection. TCRdb reprocessed the 5' RACE reads via MiXCR and lists one record per CDR3 protein. The data show 80,000 or so distinct CDR3 sequences, with approximately 12% seen just once and around 3.6% held by the top ten. The sample consisted of whole blood. Receptors originate from an adult who was a healthcare worker with PCR-confirmed SARS-CoV-2 infection or an uninfected control (not recorded which). Each CDR3 is given with its conserved first and last residue. Clone size is given for some rows only: seen once, a few or many times, or a class if the clone is expanded.

j_call | clone_size | v_call | cdr3_aa
TRBJ2-1 | NA | TRBV29-1 | CSVSTYIEQFF
TRBJ1-6 | many | TRBV10-3 | CAISESWTAALHF
TRBJ1-2 | NA | TRBV29-1 | CSVVPTGGPDYGYTF
TRBJ2-3 | few | TRBV20-1 | CSARSGTSGITDTQYF
TRBJ2-1 | many | TRBV5-1 | CASSLGTSGPGEQFF
TRBJ2-2 | few | TRBV2 | CASNLQGADTGELFF
TRBJ2-2 | NA | TRBV20-1 | CSARGPQQGIGELFF
TRBJ1-1 | few | TRBV18 | CASSLAPGGNTEAFF
TRBJ1-5 | many | TRBV20-1 | CSARDRGVDRSQPQHF
TRBJ2-1 | few | TRBV2 | CASRGIENEQFF
TRBJ1-1 | NA | TRBV7-8 | CASSSRGALNTEAFF
TRBJ2-2 | many | TRBV5-6 | CASSWDRTGTSAGELFF
TRBJ2-7 | few | TRBV14 | CASSPRKDEQYF
TRBJ2-7 | NA | TRBV9 | CASSVEAGFSYEQYF
TRBJ2-7 | many | TRBV28 | CASRPTSGRASSYEQYF
TRBJ2-5 | few | TRBV25-1 | CASSLRAQETQYF
TRBJ2-2 | NA | TRBV20-1 | CSARYRVTGELFF
TRBJ2-3 | many | TRBV12-3/TRBV12-4 | CASSFNPVRGLAGSTDTQYF
TRBJ2-7 | NA | TRBV10-3 | CAISDLAGGGEQYF
TRBJ1-4 | NA | TRBV30 | CAWKDGEKLFF
TRBJ2-1 | NA | TRBV11-2 | CASSLRGRVYEQFF
TRBJ2-1 | NA | TRBV29-1 | CSSMQNEQFF
TRBJ1-1 | few | TRBV11-2 | CASSLGFDTEAFF
TRBJ2-5 | many | TRBV9 | CASSVDQFQETQYF
TRBJ2-5 | many | TRBV18 | CASSPLADQETQYF
TRBJ2-7 | NA | TRBV11-2 | CASSLGVAYHYEQYF
TRBJ2-3 | few | TRBV24-1 | CATSEEDRGSTDTQYF
TRBJ2-1 | NA | TRBV24-1 | CATRGRGESYNEQFF
TRBJ1-2 | many | TRBV7-6 | CASSPGQYYGYTF
TRBJ2-7 | many | TRBV7-9 | CASSLDYGVYEYF
TRBJ2-5 | few | TRBV27 | CASSRWTGGSQETQYF
TRBJ2-1 | NA | TRBV9 | CASSASGRIRHEQFF
TRBJ2-2 | few | TRBV7-2 | CASSLAAANTGELFF
TRBJ2-1 | NA | TRBV5-1 | CASSLGISGIGNEQFF
TRBJ1-4 | many | TRBV20-1 | CSARDWTGGTTNEKLFF
TRBJ1-1 | few | TRBV29-1 | CSGDRAMF
TRBJ2-3 | few | TRBV2 | CASSPTGGPTDTQYF
TRBJ2-3 | many | TRBV29-1 | CSVGGGASTDTQYF
TRBJ2-1 | NA | TRBV2 | CVSSEWREGRNEQFF
TRBJ2-1 | few | TRBV7-2 | CASSSILAGGQFF